This TCR beta chain stems from a study of T cells expressing NK-cell markers. Study as a whole: CD3+CD56+NKG2C+, CD3+CD56+NKG2C- and CD3+CD56-NKG2C+ T cells, once sorted, supplied the TCR beta repertoires.

TCRdb reworked the 5' RACE reads into one entry per CDR3 protein, no DNA. Seen in this sample are about 260,000 distinct CDR3 sequences; the ten most common clones hold 3.5% to 5%. The receptor comes from a woman aged 18-69 years in good health. Sequences were obtained from blood T cells: a sorted CD56 or NKG2C T cell subset, CD4+ or CD8+ T cells, or bulk PBMC T cells (not recorded which).

The CDR3 sequence: CASSSGTSGSLETQYF. The chain links TRBV28 to TRBJ2-5; checking the TCRdb D call of TRBD2 is not possible without DNA. CDR3 size: 16 residues. Germline V gene sequence: CDR1 MDHEN, CDR2 SYDVKM.